These T cell receptor beta chains were read from a single sample in a study of T cell responses to AZD1222 COVID-19 vaccine. Repertoires were generated with immunoSEQ multiplex PCR, while TCRdb's copy carries only in-frame clones and drops some. The data show roughly 100,000 clones, about nine tenths seen once. The material sequenced was peripheral blood, taken on day 0 of AZD1222 vaccination. The receptors here all came from an adult in good health. Each CDR3 is given with its conserved first and last residue. Fields, in order: CDR3 protein, CDR3 DNA, J gene, D gene, CDR3 length, clone size, V gene. The D gene is left open where the match is weak. Clone size is not always given. Where it is, it says once, few, many or a class for expanded clones.

CDR3: CASSLGTGGYNEQFF; DNA: TGTGCCAGTAGCCTCGGGACAGGGGGCTACAATGAGCAGTTCTTC; J: TRBJ2-1; D: TRBD1; length: 15; size: .; V: TRBV19
CDR3: CASSSAMDEQFF; DNA: TGTGCCAGCAGTTCGGCTATGGACGAGCAGTTCTTC; J: TRBJ2-1; D: .; length: 12; size: .; V: TRBV6-5
CDR3: CASISGTGSHGYTF; DNA: TGTGCCAGCATCTCCGGGACAGGCTCTCATGGCTACACCTTC; J: TRBJ1-2; D: TRBD1; length: 14; size: .; V: TRBV2
CDR3: CASSLALGPSTDTQYF; DNA: TGTGCCAGCAGCTTGGCTCTGGGTCCTAGCACAGATACGCAGTATTTT; J: TRBJ2-3; D: .; length: 16; size: .; V: TRBV5-4
CDR3: CASSGWTSGTPRQETQYF; DNA: TGCGCCAGCAGCGGTTGGACTAGCGGGACACCCCGACAAGAGACCCAGTACTTC; J: TRBJ2-5; D: TRBD2; length: 18; size: .; V: TRBV5-1
CDR3: CASSLFPGLIYEQYF; DNA: TGCGCCAGCAGTTTGTTTCCGGGATTAATCTACGAGCAGTACTTC; J: TRBJ2-7; D: .; length: 15; size: .; V: TRBV5-1
CDR3: CASSGLPGQGRRF; DNA: TGTGCCAGCAGCGGGCTACCGGGACAGGGGCGACGCTTC; J: TRBJ1-2; D: TRBD1; length: 13; size: .; V: TRBV7-2
CDR3: CASSGPGTGISGNQPQHF; DNA: TGCGCCAGCAGCGGTCCCGGGACAGGGATTAGTGGCAATCAGCCCCAGCATTTT; J: TRBJ1-5; D: TRBD1; length: 18; size: .; V: TRBV10-2
CDR3: CASSYSDRSQETQYF; DNA: TGTGCCAGCAGTTACTCTGACCGGTCCCAAGAGACCCAGTACTTC; J: TRBJ2-5; D: .; length: 15; size: once; V: TRBV6-5
CDR3: CASSLGGGFRNSPLHF; DNA: TGTGCCAGCAGCTTAGGAGGGGGATTTAGGAATTCACCCCTCCACTTT; J: TRBJ1-6; D: .; length: 16; size: .; V: TRBV7-8
CDR3: CATSRGDRSDEQYF; DNA: TGTGCCACCAGCAGAGGGGACAGGTCAGACGAGCAGTACTTC; J: TRBJ2-7; D: TRBD1; length: 14; size: .; V: TRBV15
CDR3: CASSTQDNVNYGYTF; DNA: TGTGCCAGCAGTACACAGGACAACGTTAACTATGGCTACACCTTC; J: TRBJ1-2; D: .; length: 15; size: .; V: TRBV6-5